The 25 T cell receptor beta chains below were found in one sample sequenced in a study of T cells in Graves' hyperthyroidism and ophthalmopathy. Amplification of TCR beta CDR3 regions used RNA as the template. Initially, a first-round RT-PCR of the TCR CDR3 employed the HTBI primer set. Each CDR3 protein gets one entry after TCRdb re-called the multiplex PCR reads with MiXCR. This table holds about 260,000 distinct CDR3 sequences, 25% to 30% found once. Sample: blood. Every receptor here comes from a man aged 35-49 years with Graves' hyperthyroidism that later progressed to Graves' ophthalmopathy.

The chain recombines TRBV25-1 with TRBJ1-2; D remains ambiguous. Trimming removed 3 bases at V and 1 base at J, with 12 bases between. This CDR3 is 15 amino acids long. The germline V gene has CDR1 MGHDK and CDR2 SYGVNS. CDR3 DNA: TGTGCCAGCAGTGATTTGGACGGAATTAACTATGGCTACACCTTC. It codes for CASSDLDGINYGYTF.

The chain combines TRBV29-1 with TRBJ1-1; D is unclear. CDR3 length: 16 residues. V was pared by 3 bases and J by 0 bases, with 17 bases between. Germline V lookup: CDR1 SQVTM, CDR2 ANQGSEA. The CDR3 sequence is CSVDARRINMNTEAFF. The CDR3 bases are TGCAGCGTTGATGCGCGCCGGATTAACATGAACACTGAAGCTTTCTTT.

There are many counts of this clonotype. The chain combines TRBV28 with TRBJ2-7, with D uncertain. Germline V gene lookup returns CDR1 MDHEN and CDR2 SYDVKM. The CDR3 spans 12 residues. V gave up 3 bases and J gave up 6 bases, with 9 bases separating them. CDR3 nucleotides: TGTGCCAGCAGTTTCACTAAATCCGAGCAGTACTTC. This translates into CASSFTKSEQYF.

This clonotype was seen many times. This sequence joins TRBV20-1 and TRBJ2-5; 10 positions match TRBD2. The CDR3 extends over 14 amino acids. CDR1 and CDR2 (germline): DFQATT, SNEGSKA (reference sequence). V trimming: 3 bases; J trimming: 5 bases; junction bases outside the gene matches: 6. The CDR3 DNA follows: TGCAGTGCTAGCCTAGCGGGAGCGTGGGAGACCCAGTACTTC. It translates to CSASLAGAWETQYF.

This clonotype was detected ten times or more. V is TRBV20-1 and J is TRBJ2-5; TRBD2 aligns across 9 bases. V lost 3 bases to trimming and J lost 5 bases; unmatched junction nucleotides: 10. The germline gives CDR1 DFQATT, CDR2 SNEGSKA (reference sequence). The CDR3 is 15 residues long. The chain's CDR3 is CSARGTSRLTETQYF. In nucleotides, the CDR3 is TGCAGTGCTAGGGGGACTAGCAGGCTAACGGAGACCCAGTACTTC.

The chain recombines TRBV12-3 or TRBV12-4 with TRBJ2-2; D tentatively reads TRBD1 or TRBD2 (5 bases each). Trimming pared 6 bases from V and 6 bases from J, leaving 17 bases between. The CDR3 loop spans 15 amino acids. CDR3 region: CASRSSRGRAGELFF. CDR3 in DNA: TGTGCCAGCAGGTCCAGCCGGGGCAGGGCCGGGGAGCTGTTTTTT.

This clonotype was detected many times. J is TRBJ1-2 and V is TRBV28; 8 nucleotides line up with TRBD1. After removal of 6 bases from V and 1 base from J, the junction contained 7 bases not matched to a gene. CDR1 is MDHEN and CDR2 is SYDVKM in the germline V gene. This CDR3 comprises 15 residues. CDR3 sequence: CASSRQGAVNYGYTF. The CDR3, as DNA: TGTGCCAGCAGCCGCCAGGGGGCGGTTAACTATGGCTACACCTTC.

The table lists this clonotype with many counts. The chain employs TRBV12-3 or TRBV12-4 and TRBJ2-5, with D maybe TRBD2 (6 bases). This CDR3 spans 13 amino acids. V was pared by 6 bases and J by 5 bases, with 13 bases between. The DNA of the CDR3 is TGTGCCAGCAGCTCGACTAGGTTCGAGACCCAGTACTTC. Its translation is CASSSTRFETQYF.

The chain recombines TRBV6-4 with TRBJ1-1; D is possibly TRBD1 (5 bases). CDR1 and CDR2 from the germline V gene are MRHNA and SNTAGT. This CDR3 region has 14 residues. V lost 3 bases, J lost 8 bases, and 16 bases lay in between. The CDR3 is CASSEKNDGAEAFF. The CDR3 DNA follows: TGTGCCAGCAGTGAGAAAAACGACGGGGCGGAAGCTTTCTTT.

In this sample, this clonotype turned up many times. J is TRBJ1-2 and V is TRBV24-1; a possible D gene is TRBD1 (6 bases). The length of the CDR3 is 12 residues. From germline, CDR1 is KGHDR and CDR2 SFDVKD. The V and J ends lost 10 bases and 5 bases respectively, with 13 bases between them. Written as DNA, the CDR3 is TGTGCCACAGAGGGGGACGGATATGGCTACACCTTC. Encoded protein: CATEGDGYGYTF.

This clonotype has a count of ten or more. The CDR3 DNA reads as TGTGCCAGCAAACTCCTAGCGGGAGTCTACGAGCAGTACTTC. It is translated as CASKLLAGVYEQYF. The chain has TRBV6-1 and TRBJ2-7; 10 nucleotides agree with TRBD2. Germline V gives CDR1 MNHNS, CDR2 SASEGT. V lost 7 bases, J lost 3 bases, and 6 bases stayed unmatched. This CDR3 spans 14 amino acids.

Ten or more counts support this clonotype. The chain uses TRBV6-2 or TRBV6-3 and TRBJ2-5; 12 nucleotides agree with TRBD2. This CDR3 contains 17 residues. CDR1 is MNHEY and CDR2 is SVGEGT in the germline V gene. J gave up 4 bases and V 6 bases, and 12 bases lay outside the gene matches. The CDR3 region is CASSRTPPGLAGETQYF. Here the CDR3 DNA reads TGTGCCAGCAGCCGAACCCCGCCGGGACTAGCGGGAGAGACCCAGTACTTC.

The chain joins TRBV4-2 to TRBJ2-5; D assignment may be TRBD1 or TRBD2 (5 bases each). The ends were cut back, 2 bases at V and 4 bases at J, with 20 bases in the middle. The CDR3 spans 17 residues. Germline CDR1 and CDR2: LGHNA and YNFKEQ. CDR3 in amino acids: CASSQLISRGVGETQYF. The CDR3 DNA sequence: TGTGCCAGCAGCCAATTAATATCGAGGGGAGTGGGAGAGACCCAGTACTTC.

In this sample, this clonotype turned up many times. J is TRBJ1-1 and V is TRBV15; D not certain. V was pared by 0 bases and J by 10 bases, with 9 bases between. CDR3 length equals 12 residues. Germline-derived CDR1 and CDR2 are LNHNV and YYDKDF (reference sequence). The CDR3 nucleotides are TGTGCCACCAGCAGAGATCTGGGCTCAGCTTTCTTT. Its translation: CATSRDLGSAFF.

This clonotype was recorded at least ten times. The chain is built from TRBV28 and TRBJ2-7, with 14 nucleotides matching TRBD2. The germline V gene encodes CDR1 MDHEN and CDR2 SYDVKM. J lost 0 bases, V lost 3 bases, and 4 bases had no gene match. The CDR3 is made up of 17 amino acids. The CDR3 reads CASSLGTSGGTSYEQYF. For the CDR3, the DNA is TGTGCCAGCAGTTTGGGGACTAGCGGGGGAACCTCCTACGAGCAGTACTTC.

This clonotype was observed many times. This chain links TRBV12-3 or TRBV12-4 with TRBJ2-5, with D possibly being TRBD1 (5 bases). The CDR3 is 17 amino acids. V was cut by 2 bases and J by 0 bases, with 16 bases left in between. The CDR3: CASSLSLGRSHQETQYF. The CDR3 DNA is TGTGCCAGCAGTTTAAGCCTGGGGCGATCTCACCAAGAGACCCAGTACTTC.

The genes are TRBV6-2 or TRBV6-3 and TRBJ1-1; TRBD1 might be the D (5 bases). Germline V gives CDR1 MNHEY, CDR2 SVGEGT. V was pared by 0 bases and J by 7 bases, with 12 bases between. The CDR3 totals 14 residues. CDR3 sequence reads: CASSYSGVRGEAFF. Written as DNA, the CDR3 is TGTGCCAGCAGTTACTCGGGGGTGAGGGGTGAAGCTTTCTTT.

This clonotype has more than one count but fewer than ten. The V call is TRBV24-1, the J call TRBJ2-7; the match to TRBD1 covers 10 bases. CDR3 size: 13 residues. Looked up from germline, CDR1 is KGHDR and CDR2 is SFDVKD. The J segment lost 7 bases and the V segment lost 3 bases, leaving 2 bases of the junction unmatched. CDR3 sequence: CATSDPGQGEQYF. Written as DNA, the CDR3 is TGTGCCACCAGTGATCCGGGACAGGGGGAGCAGTACTTC.

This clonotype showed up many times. The CDR3 DNA is TGTGCCAGCCGGTATACGGGCTACTTGAACACTGAAGCTTTCTTT. Translation: CASRYTGYLNTEAFF. The rearrangement joins TRBV28 to TRBJ1-1; no reliable D call. This CDR3 has 15 residues. The germline CDR1 and CDR2 sequences are MDHEN and SYDVKM. Between the trimmed V and J ends, which lost 8 bases and 0 bases, there was a span of 16 bases.

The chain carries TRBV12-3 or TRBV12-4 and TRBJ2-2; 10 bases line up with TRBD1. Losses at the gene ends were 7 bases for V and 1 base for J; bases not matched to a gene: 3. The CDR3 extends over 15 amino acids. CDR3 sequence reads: CASNDRGLNTGELFF. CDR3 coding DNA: TGTGCCAGCAACGACAGGGGGCTGAACACCGGGGAGCTGTTTTTT.

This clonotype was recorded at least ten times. CDR3 DNA: TGTGCCACCGGGGCACTAGCGGGAGCGAAATACGAGCAGTACTTC. Protein: CATGALAGAKYEQYF. The chain recombines TRBV15 with TRBJ2-7; the match to TRBD2 covers 11 bases. This CDR3 comprises 15 residues. V gave up 8 bases and J gave up 4 bases; unmatched junction bases: 10. Germline V lookup: CDR1 LNHNV, CDR2 YYDKDF (reference sequence). Complete variable domain (other parts from reference TRBV15 and TRBJ2-7): DAMVIQNPRYQVTQFGKPVTLSCSQTLNHNVMYWYQQKSSQAPKLLFHYYDKDFNNEADTPDNFQSRRPNTSFCFLDIRSPGLGDTAMYLCATGALAGAKYEQYFGPGTRLTVT.

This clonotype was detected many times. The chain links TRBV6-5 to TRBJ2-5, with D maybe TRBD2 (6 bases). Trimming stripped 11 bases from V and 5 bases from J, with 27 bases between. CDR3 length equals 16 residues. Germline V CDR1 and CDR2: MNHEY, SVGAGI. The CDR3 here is CAGSWGVLPNGETQYF. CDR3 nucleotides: TGTGCCGGGAGTTGGGGGGTCTTACCAAACGGGGAGACCCAGTACTTC.

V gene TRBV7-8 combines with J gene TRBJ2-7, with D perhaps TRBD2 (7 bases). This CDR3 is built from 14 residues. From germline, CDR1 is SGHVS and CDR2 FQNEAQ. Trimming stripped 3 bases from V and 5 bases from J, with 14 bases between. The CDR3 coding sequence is TGTGCCAGCAGCTTCCCCGGGGGGCGGAACGAGCAGTACTTC. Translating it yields CASSFPGGRNEQYF.

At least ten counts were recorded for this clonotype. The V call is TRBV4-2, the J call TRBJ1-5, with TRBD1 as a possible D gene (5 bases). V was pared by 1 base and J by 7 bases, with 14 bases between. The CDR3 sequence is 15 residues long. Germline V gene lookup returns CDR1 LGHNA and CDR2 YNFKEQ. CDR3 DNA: TGTGCCAGCAGCCAAGGCTCGGACAATCGGCAGCCCCAGCATTTT. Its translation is CASSQGSDNRQPQHF.

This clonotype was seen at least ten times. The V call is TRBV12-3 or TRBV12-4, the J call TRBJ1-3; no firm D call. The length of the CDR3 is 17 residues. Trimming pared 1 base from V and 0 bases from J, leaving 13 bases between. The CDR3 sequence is CASSLDHLQPSGNTIYF. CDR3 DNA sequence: TGTGCCAGCAGTTTAGATCATCTACAGCCCTCTGGAAACACCATATATTTT.